These 16 T cell receptor beta chains were all obtained from the same sample, sequenced in a study of blood T cell repertoires in COVID-19 (dated by TCRdb to between 2020 and 2021). The method was the immunoSEQ multiplex PCR assay. TCRdb obtained this table from immuneACCESS and retained in-frame rearrangements with V and J assigned. These tables miss some clones; where compared with another copy, unresolved V genes account for less than half of the shortfall, and the remainder is unexplained. The sample yields around 300,000 clones; 75% to 90% were counted once. The ten largest account for less than 15% of the sample. Sequenced input: peripheral blood. Every receptor here comes from a woman in her sixties or seventies with COVID-19, enrolled during active disease.

The chain carries TRBV18 and TRBJ2-7, with 7 bases aligning to TRBD1. Trimming removed 2 bases from V and 2 bases from J; junction bases left unmatched: 6. CDR3 length: 15 residues. Germline assignment: CDR1 KGHSH and CDR2 LQKENI. The CDR3 bases are TGTGCCAGCTCACCAATACAGGGGCAGACCTACGAGCAGTACTTC. It specifies CASSPIQGQTYEQYF.

V usage is TRBV9 and J usage is TRBJ1-5; D ambiguous. The V gene lost 7 bases and the J gene lost 1 base, with 9 bases spanning the gap. The germline V gene has CDR1 SGDLS and CDR2 YYNGEE. The CDR3 spans 13 residues. The CDR3 nucleotides read TGTGCCAGCTCGCCAGGAAGCAATCAGCCCCAGCATTTT. This encodes CASSPGSNQPQHF.

CDR3: CASRGSGTSRDTQYF. In nucleotides, the CDR3 is TGTGCCAGCAGGGGATCCGGGACTAGCCGAGATACGCAGTATTTT. This chain joins TRBV6-5 and TRBJ2-3; 9 bases map to TRBD2. The CDR3 extends over 15 amino acids. Germline CDR1 and CDR2: MNHEY and SVGAGI. V lost 6 bases to trimming and J lost 5 bases; unmatched junction nucleotides: 9.

The chain links TRBV20-1 to TRBJ1-2; D is perhaps TRBD1 (6 bases). The CDR3 extends over 19 amino acids. V shed 3 bases and J shed 3 bases, with 29 bases lying between them. Germline-derived CDR1 and CDR2 are DFQATT and SNEGSKA (reference sequence). The DNA of the CDR3 is TGCAGTGCTAGTAAGGGGAGCACAGGGCGGAATTTGGGTCACTATGGCTACACCTTC. Its protein product is CSASKGSTGRNLGHYGYTF.

The chain recombines TRBV5-4 with TRBJ1-2; D is possibly TRBD1 (5 bases). This CDR3 has 14 amino acids. Germline values: CDR1 SGHNT, CDR2 YYREEE (reference sequence). V was trimmed by 4 bases and J by 3 bases, leaving 13 bases between them. CDR3 in DNA: TGTGCCAGCAGCCAGTGGGGCGGTGACTATGGCTACACCTTC. It encodes CASSQWGGDYGYTF.

The count of this clone is one. The chain recombines TRBV5-6 with TRBJ1-2; D is undetermined. Germline V gene data show CDR1 as SGHDT and CDR2 as YYEEEE. This CDR3 is built from 13 residues. V was trimmed by 4 bases and J by 3 bases, leaving 10 bases between them. The CDR3, as DNA: TGTGCCAGCAGCCCCTCAGGTTACTATGGCTACACCTTC. Its protein product is CASSPSGYYGYTF.

V usage is TRBV27 and J usage is TRBJ2-7; perhaps TRBD2 as D (6 bases). Trimming stripped 5 bases from V and 2 bases from J, with 13 bases between. The CDR3 consists of 14 residues. The germline CDR1 and CDR2 sequences are MNHEY and SMNVEV (reference sequence). CDR3 coding DNA: TGTGCCAGCAGTCTCGGCGGGGTCCCCTACGAGCAGTACTTC. It codes for CASSLGGVPYEQYF.

J is TRBJ1-5 and V is TRBV5-1, with 9 bases matching TRBD1. CDR3 size: 15 residues. Germline assignment: CDR1 SGHRS and CDR2 YFSETQ. J gave up 2 bases and V 2 bases, and 2 bases lay outside the gene matches. Written as DNA, the CDR3 is TGCGCCAGCAGCTTCACAGGGGGCGGCAATCAGCCCCAGCATTTT. It yields the protein CASSFTGGGNQPQHF.

The rearrangement links TRBV28 to TRBJ2-5; 10 bases agree with TRBD1. CDR1 MDHEN and CDR2 SYDVKM come from the germline V gene. Trimming at V came to 6 bases and at J to 9 bases, leaving 4 bases not matched to a gene. CDR3 length: 12 residues. The CDR3 bases are TGTGCCAGCAGCCGGGACAGGGGAGCCCAGTACTTC. Residues: CASSRDRGAQYF.

As concerns this clone: At one boundary the junction diverges from the germline segment, which might be a read error. This chain connects TRBV29-1 to TRBJ1-1; 7 bases are shared with TRBD1. Germline values: CDR1 SQVTM, CDR2 ANQGSEA. The CDR3 is 12 residues long. The CDR3 loop reads CSVGVEGAEAFF. The CDR3 region has the DNA TGCAGCGTTGGGGTTGAGGGGGCTGAGGCTTTCTTT. Based on the CDR3 plus reference TRBV29-1 and TRBJ1-1, the full variable domain is SAVISQKPSRDICQRGTSLTIQCQVDSQVTMMFWYRQQPGQSLTLIATANQGSEATYESGFVIDKFPISRPNLTFSTLTVSNMSPEDSSIYLCSVGVEGAEAFFGQGTRLTVV.

The chain joins TRBV27 to TRBJ1-1; 9 positions match TRBD1. This CDR3 has 16 amino acids. Germline V CDR1 and CDR2: MNHEY, SMNVEV (reference sequence). Losses at the gene ends were 1 base for V and 5 bases for J; bases not matched to a gene: 8. CDR3 protein: CASSLYAGQGKTEAFF. DNA of the CDR3: TGTGCCAGCAGTTTATATGCGGGACAGGGCAAGACTGAAGCTTTCTTT.

This clone was seen more than once but under ten times. The V gene is TRBV7-8, the J gene TRBJ1-2; D is undetermined. Trimming removed 1 base at V and 4 bases at J, with 7 bases between. The CDR3 extends over 13 amino acids. From germline, CDR1 is SGHVS and CDR2 FQNEAQ. The CDR3 sequence: CASSLGSGYGYTF. CDR3 nucleotides: TGTGCCAGCAGCTTAGGGAGTGGCTATGGCTACACCTTC.

The CDR3 protein is CASSATRNEQFF. The CDR3 bases are TGTGCCAGCAGTGCCACTAGGAATGAGCAGTTCTTC. The genes are TRBV12-3 or TRBV12-4 and TRBJ2-1, with a possible D match to TRBD2 (5 bases). This CDR3 contains 12 residues. Trimming took off 5 bases at V and 7 bases at J, with 9 bases between the two ends.

In this sample, this clone turned up once. V gene TRBV5-1 combines with J gene TRBJ1-2, with 7 bases aligning to TRBD1. The trim removed 7 bases at V and 0 bases at J, leaving 6 bases unmatched. The CDR3 runs to 14 residues. Germline V gene lookup returns CDR1 SGHRS and CDR2 YFSETQ. The DNA of the CDR3 is TGCGCCAGCTTTGACAGGGATCCTAACTATGGCTACACCTTC. Amino acid sequence: CASFDRDPNYGYTF. The whole variable domain, remainder taken from reference TRBV5-1 and TRBJ1-2, is KAGVTQTPRYLIKTRGQQVTLSCSPISGHRSVSWYQQTPGQGLQFLFEYFSETQRNKGNFPGRFSGRQFSNSRSEMNVSTLELGDSALYLCASFDRDPNYGYTFGSGTRLTVV.

The genes are TRBV30 and TRBJ2-2, with D perhaps matching TRBD1 (7 bases). The V end was cut by 0 bases, the J end by 5 bases, with 13 bases between. This CDR3 has 15 amino acids. Per germline, CDR1 GTSNPN and CDR2 SVGIG (reference sequence). The CDR3 region has the DNA TGTGCCTGGAGTGTAGGGTCAGGGGGGACCGGGGAGCTGTTTTTT. It is translated as CAWSVGSGGTGELFF.

The chain joins TRBV24-1 to TRBJ2-3; a possible D gene is TRBD2 (6 bases). V gave up 9 bases and J gave up 0 bases, with 6 bases separating them. This CDR3 comprises 12 residues. Per the germline V gene, CDR1 is KGHDR and CDR2 is SFDVKD. The CDR3: CATGTSTDTQYF. The CDR3 DNA follows: TGTGCCACCGGGACTAGCACAGATACGCAGTATTTT.